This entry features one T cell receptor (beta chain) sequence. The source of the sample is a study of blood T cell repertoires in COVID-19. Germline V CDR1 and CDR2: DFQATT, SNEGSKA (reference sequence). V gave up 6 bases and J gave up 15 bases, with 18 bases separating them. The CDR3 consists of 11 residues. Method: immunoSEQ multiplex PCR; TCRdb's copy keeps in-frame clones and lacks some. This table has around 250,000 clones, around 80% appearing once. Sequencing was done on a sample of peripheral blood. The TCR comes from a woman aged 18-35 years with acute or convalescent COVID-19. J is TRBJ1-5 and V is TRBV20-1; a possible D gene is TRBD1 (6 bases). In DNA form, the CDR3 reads TGCAGTGCAGACCGGGACAAGTTAAGGCATTTT. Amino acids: CSADRDKLRHF.